This note documents a single TCR beta chain sequence. This CDR3 is 14 amino acids long. Trimming removed 4 bases from V and 1 base from J, with 10 bases in between. CDR1 is SGHAT, CDR2 FQDESV, per germline (reference sequence). These data are taken from a study of identical twins. TCRdb re-derived calls from the 5' RACE reads in MiXCR, one entry per CDR3 protein. The sample has 690,000 or so distinct CDR3 sequences; 8.5% to 9% are singletons. These data also featured in a second study, about yellow fever vaccine responses in identical twins.

Specimen: PBMCs. This clonotype was sampled from a woman between 18 and 30 years old in good health. The V and J genes are TRBV11-1 and TRBJ2-5; TRBD2 might be the D (5 bases). This CDR3 reads CASSSTGVQETQYF. In DNA form, the CDR3 reads TGTGCCAGCAGCTCGACCGGGGTCCAAGAGACCCAGTACTTC.